This T cell receptor (beta chain) was profiled in a study of PD-1 blockade in classical Hodgkin lymphoma. Sequenced by immunoSEQ multiplex PCR; TCRdb stores in-frame clones only, minus some. The sample holds approximately 25,000 clones, 72% seen once. This CDR3 comprises 13 residues. The germline CDR1 and CDR2 sequences are SGHTA and FQGNSA. The germline V and J ends were trimmed by 4 bases and 4 bases, with 10 bases remaining between them. The time point here: cycle 4 day 1 (C4D1), after less than seven weeks of nivolumab. All the patients suffered relapse after autologous stem cell transplantation, and brentuximab vedotin exposure differed.

The chain employs TRBV7-2 and TRBJ1-2; D unresolved. This TCR came from a human donor with classical Hodgkin lymphoma. Sequences were derived from peripheral blood mononuclear cells (PBMCs), sampled before the fourth cycle of nivolumab. CDR3 nucleotide sequence: TGTGCCAGCAGCTCTCCGGGGTCCTATGGCTACACCTTC. It specifies CASSSPGSYGYTF.